This TCR beta chain was sequenced in a study of blood T cell repertoires in COVID-19. Recruited during active infection, patients (from Seattle) were subsequently followed longitudinally. This clone was seen a handful of times. CDR1 is MNHNS and CDR2 is SASEGT in the germline V gene. The trim removed 1 base at V and 7 bases at J, leaving 15 bases unmatched. The CDR3 has 18 amino acids. TCRdb keeps only in-frame clones here, not all; method: immunoSEQ multiplex PCR. Counted here are 130,000 to 150,000 clones, 70% to 80% occurring once; the ten biggest clones make up roughly 4.9%. The chain joins TRBV6-1 to TRBJ2-3; 9 bases agree with TRBD2. The material sequenced was peripheral blood. This receptor was taken from a woman aged 65 to 85 with COVID-19, enrolled during active disease. The CDR3 nucleotides read TGTGCCAGCAGTGAAGTGGGTGGGCTAGCGGGGCGACCTAATACGCAGTATTTT. The encoded protein is CASSEVGGLAGRPNTQYF.